The next 15 T cell receptor beta chains were all read from a single sample in a study of beta chain features in type 1 diabetes. Every isolated RNA sample was fully reverse transcribed, so sequencing captured expressed TCRB transcripts. Assay used: immunoSEQ multiplex PCR; TCRdb lists only in-frame clones, some missing. The data hold under 300,000 clones, with about 30% observed a single time. The sequenced sample was central memory CD4+ T cells from blood. Receptor source: a man aged 30-40 years in good health.

The chain couples TRBV29-1 to TRBJ1-4; D unresolved. Germline CDR1 SQVTM, CDR2 ANQGSEA. This CDR3 has 14 amino acids. Deletions cut 8 bases from V and 0 bases from J, with 13 bases between. CDR3 region: CSFLDTATNEKLFF. The CDR3, as DNA: TGCAGCTTCTTAGACACCGCAACTAATGAAAAACTGTTTTTT.

This chain links TRBV15 with TRBJ2-7; D not certain. Deletions cut 0 bases from V and 0 bases from J, with 15 bases between. Germline V gene data show CDR1 as LNHNV and CDR2 as YYDKDF (reference sequence). This CDR3 spans 17 amino acids. CDR3 region: CATSRDVGSTSSYEQYF. In nucleotides, the CDR3 is TGTGCCACCAGCAGAGATGTCGGATCTACGAGCTCCTACGAGCAGTACTTC.

The genes are TRBV10-3 and TRBJ2-7; 7 bases align to TRBD2. CDR1 is ENHRY and CDR2 is SYGVKD in the germline V gene. This CDR3 has 15 amino acids. V trimming: 10 bases; J trimming: 2 bases; junction bases outside the gene matches: 14. CDR3 nucleotides: TGTGCCACCATGGGTAGGGGAGGGAACCCCTACGAGCAGTACTTC. Its protein is CATMGRGGNPYEQYF.

The CDR3 DNA follows: TGTGCCATCGGTACTAGCGCCAACTACGAGCAGTACTTC. Protein: CAIGTSANYEQYF. The V gene is TRBV6-5, the J gene TRBJ2-7; 7 nucleotides line up with TRBD2. CDR1 is MNHEY, CDR2 SVGAGI, per germline. V lost 10 bases, J lost 3 bases, and 9 bases stayed unmatched. The CDR3 sequence is 13 residues long.

This clone has more than one count but fewer than ten. V gene TRBV29-1 combines with J gene TRBJ2-3, with 9 bases lining up with TRBD1. The germline gives CDR1 SQVTM, CDR2 ANQGSEA. Trimming at V came to 5 bases and at J to 3 bases, leaving 6 bases not matched to a gene. The CDR3 sequence is 14 residues long. The CDR3 here is CSVRQGGQTDTQYF. CDR3 coding DNA: TGCAGCGTTCGACAGGGGGGCCAGACAGATACGCAGTATTTT.

This clone was found a few times. The chain is built from TRBV5-4 and TRBJ2-3; 11 positions match TRBD2. CDR1 is SGHNT, CDR2 YYREEE, per germline (reference sequence). With V trimmed by 1 base and J by 0 bases, 7 bases remained unmatched. CDR3 length: 18 amino acids. The CDR3 is CASSLTSGSLSSTDTQYF. CDR3 DNA sequence: TGTGCCAGCAGCTTGACTAGCGGGAGCCTCTCTAGCACAGATACGCAGTATTTT.

This chain uses TRBV6-5 with TRBJ2-5, with D unresolved. CDR3 length equals 13 residues. Germline V gene lookup returns CDR1 MNHEY and CDR2 SVGAGI. The V and J ends lost 7 bases and 6 bases respectively, with 15 bases between them. The CDR3 sequence is CASIEPGRQTQYF. In DNA, the CDR3 is TGTGCCAGCATCGAACCCGGAAGGCAGACCCAGTACTTC.

This clone was seen only a few times. This chain uses TRBV6-1 with TRBJ2-5, with 8 bases aligning to TRBD1. Trimming took 6 bases from V and 5 from J; bases not matched to a gene: 11. Germline values: CDR1 MNHNS, CDR2 SASEGT. This CDR3 region has 15 residues. Written as DNA, the CDR3 is TGTGCCAGCAGGGCCTTCGCGGCAGGGGGCGAGACCCAGTACTTC. Its translation is CASRAFAAGGETQYF.

The genes are TRBV30 and TRBJ1-6, with TRBD1 matching over 10 bases. This CDR3 region has 15 residues. The V gene's germline CDR1 is GTSNPN and CDR2 SVGIG (reference sequence). V shed 7 bases, J shed 6 bases, and the junction held 9 bases outside the gene matches. The CDR3 region has the DNA TGTGCCTCCGGGACAGGGGCTTACTCTAATTCACCCCTCCACTTT. Translated, it gives CASGTGAYSNSPLHF.

This clone was recorded a few times. J is TRBJ2-6 and V is TRBV6-1; 8 bases map to TRBD1. The CDR3 is made up of 17 amino acids. The ends lost 4 bases at V and 0 bases at J; junction bases unmatched: 5. The germline gives CDR1 MNHNS, CDR2 SASEGT. CDR3 nucleotides: TGTGCCAGCAGTGTTGGGCAGGGGGCCTCTGGGGCCAACGTCCTGACTTTC. Its protein product is CASSVGQGASGANVLTF.

The rearrangement links TRBV2 to TRBJ2-3; 8 bases are shared with TRBD2. Germline lookup yields CDR1 SNHLY and CDR2 FYNNEI. With V trimmed by 6 bases and J by 4 bases, 6 bases remained unmatched. CDR3 size: 14 residues. CDR3 in amino acids: CASRAGTSADTQYF. CDR3 in DNA: TGTGCCAGCAGGGCCGGGACTAGTGCAGATACGCAGTATTTT.

This rearrangement joins TRBV5-1 to TRBJ2-3; D is uncertain. Germline loops: CDR1 SGHRS, CDR2 YFSETQ. V was clipped by 4 bases and J by 1 base, with 10 bases between them. This CDR3 has 14 residues. The CDR3 DNA follows: TGCGCCAGCAGCGCCGCGTCCCGCACAGATACGCAGTATTTT. Its translation is CASSAASRTDTQYF.

This clone was found a few times. A much more abundant neighbour one base away suggests this may be a read error. The same CDR3 also results from other DNA sequences found in this sample. The CDR3 protein is CASSRQENTEAFF. In DNA, the CDR3 is TGTGCCAGCAGTCGACAGGAGAACACTGAAGCTTTCTTT. This rearrangement joins TRBV7-2 to TRBJ1-1, with D tentatively TRBD1 (6 bases). The CDR3 consists of 13 residues. V gave up 6 bases and J gave up 1 base, with 9 bases separating them. Germline lookup yields CDR1 SGHTA and CDR2 FQGNSA. The whole variable domain, remainder taken from reference TRBV7-2 and TRBJ1-1, is GAGVSQSPSNKVTEKGKDVELRCDPISGHTALYWYRQSLGQGLEFLIYFQGNSAPDKSGLPSDRFSAERTGGSVSTLTIQRTQQEDSAVYLCASSRQENTEAFFGQGTRLTVV.

Ten or more counts support this clone. The chain joins TRBV7-2 to TRBJ2-7; either TRBD1 or TRBD2 may fit D (7 bases each). This CDR3 region has 14 residues. Germline CDR1 is SGHTA and CDR2 is FQGNSA. V was shortened by 5 bases and J by 10 bases, with 21 bases between the two germline ends. This CDR3 reads CASSRGGQPNLQYF. CDR3 sequence (DNA): TGTGCCAGCAGCCGCGGGGGACAGCCAAATTTACAGTACTTC.

This sequence joins TRBV4-2 and TRBJ1-2, with a possible D match to TRBD1 (5 bases). Trimming took 0 bases from V and 4 from J, leaving 12 bases between them. The germline CDR1 and CDR2 sequences are LGHNA and YNFKEQ. The CDR3 spans 15 residues. CDR3 in DNA: TGTGCCAGCAGCCAAGATTGGGCAGGGAGCTATGGCTACACCTTC. Its translation: CASSQDWAGSYGYTF.